This record concerns one T cell receptor (beta chain) sequence. Trimming cost V 5 bases and J 0 bases; bases outside gene matches: 4. The CDR3 spans 14 residues. From germline, CDR1 is SNHLY and CDR2 FYNNEI. These data come from a study of blood T cell repertoires in COVID-19. At the level of the study: COVID-19 samples collected from the United States, Italy and Spain covered acute and convalescent phases. In each case, the material was cDNA or gDNA derived from T cells, B-cell-depleted T cells, or PBMCs.

In the original analysis: For nucleated cells, counts were estimated from reference gene primer amplification. The repertoire was sequenced with immunoSEQ multiplex PCR; TCRdb's copy has only in-frame clones and lacks some. D and trimming come from the DNA, and the V and J calls and clone size come from that table. The table has roughly 70,000 clones, about 88% seen once. The chain joins TRBV2 to TRBJ2-7; TRBD1 aligns across 7 bases. The TCR originated in a man between 65 and 80 years old with acute or convalescent COVID-19. The sequencing input was peripheral blood. CDR3 coding DNA: TGTGCCAGCAGTAAGACAGGGAGCTCCTACGAGCAGTACTTC. Translation gives CASSKTGSSYEQYF.